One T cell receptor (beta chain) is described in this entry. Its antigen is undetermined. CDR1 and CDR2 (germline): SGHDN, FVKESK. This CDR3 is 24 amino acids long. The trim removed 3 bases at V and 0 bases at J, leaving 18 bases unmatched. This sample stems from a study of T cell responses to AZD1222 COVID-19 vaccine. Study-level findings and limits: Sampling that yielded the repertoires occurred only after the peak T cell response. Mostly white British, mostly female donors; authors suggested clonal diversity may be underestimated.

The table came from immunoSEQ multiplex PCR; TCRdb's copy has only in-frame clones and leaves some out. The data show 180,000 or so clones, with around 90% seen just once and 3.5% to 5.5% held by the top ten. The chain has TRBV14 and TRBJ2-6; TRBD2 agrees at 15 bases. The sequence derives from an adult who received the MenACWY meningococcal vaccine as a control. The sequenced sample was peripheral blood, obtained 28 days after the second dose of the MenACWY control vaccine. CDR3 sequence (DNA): TGTGCCAGCAGCCACCGTGGAAGTCTACCGGGACTAGCGGGAGGCTTCTCTGGGGCCAACGTCCTGACTTTC. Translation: CASSHRGSLPGLAGGFSGANVLTF.